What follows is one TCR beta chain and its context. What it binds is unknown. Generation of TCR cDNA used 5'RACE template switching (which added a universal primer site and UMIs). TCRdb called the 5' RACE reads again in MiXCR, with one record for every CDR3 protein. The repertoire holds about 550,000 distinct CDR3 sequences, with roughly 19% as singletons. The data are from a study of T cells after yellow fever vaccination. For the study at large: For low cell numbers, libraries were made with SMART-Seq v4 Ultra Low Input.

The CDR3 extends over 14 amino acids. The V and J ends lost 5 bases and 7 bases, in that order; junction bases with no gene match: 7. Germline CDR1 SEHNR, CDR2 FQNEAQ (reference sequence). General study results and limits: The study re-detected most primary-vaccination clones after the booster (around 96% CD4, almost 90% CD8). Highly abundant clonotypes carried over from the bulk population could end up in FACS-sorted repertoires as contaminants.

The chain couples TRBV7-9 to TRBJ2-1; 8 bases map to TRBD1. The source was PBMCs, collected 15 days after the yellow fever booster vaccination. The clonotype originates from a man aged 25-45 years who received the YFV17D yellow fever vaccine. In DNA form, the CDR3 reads TGTGCCAGCAGCGTGCAGGGGGCGGGGAATGAGCAGTTCTTC. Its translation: CASSVQGAGNEQFF.